The 24 T cell receptor beta chains in this list originate from one sample, sequenced in a study of T cell changes during pregnancy in multiple sclerosis. Clones were sequenced by immunoSEQ multiplex PCR, and TCRdb holds only the in-frame ones, with some missing. The sample consists of about 51,000 clones, approximately 93% of them appearing once. The material sequenced was peripheral blood, taken in the second trimester of pregnancy. The receptors originated from a female donor with multiple sclerosis, enrolled in a pregnancy study.

The chain links TRBV18 to TRBJ2-2; 10 nucleotides align to TRBD1. Germline CDR1 is KGHSH and CDR2 is LQKENI. The ends lost 1 base at V and 1 base at J; junction bases unmatched: 3. CDR3 length: 17 residues. The DNA of the CDR3 is TGTGCCAGCTCACCACGGGACAGGGGCTTGAACACCGGGGAGCTGTTTTTT. Protein sequence: CASSPRDRGLNTGELFF.

The chain employs TRBV18 and TRBJ2-4; 16 bases line up with TRBD2. The J segment lost 16 bases and the V segment lost 5 bases, leaving 14 bases of the junction unmatched. CDR1 is KGHSH and CDR2 is LQKENI in the germline V gene. CDR3 length: 16 residues. The DNA of the CDR3 is TGTGCCAGCTCATCCAGGGGACTAGCGGGAGGGCCGGATTTATACTTC. Amino acids: CASSSRGLAGGPDLYF.

This chain joins TRBV27 and TRBJ2-1; 13 positions agree with TRBD2. The CDR3 is made up of 15 amino acids. From germline, CDR1 is MNHEY and CDR2 SMNVEV (reference sequence). The V and J ends lost 6 bases and 7 bases, in that order; junction bases with no gene match: 6. The CDR3 reads CASRQTSGRGNEQFF. The CDR3 DNA follows: TGTGCCAGCAGACAAACTAGCGGGAGGGGTAATGAGCAGTTCTTC.

A note on this clone: Other DNA variants within this sample encode the same CDR3. This chain connects TRBV5-4 to TRBJ2-6; 7 bases agree with TRBD2. The CDR3 length is 16 residues. The ends lost 4 bases at V and 0 bases at J; junction bases unmatched: 4. Germline V lookup: CDR1 SGHNT, CDR2 YYREEE (reference sequence). CDR3 protein: CASSPRGVSGANVLTF. For the CDR3, the DNA is TGTGCCAGCAGCCCTCGGGGGGTCTCTGGGGCCAACGTCCTGACTTTC. The variable domain in full, with the rest retrieved from reference TRBV5-4 and TRBJ2-6, is ETGVTQSPTHLIKTRGQQVTLRCSSQSGHNTVSWYQQALGQGPQFIFQYYREEENGRGNFPPRFSGLQFPNYSSELNVNALELDDSALYLCASSPRGVSGANVLTFGAGSRLTVL.

This chain uses TRBV9 with TRBJ2-1; 8 nucleotides align to TRBD2. The germline V gene encodes CDR1 SGDLS and CDR2 YYNGEE. The V segment lost 3 bases and the J segment 1 base; nucleotides outside the gene matches: 3. This CDR3 comprises 15 residues. This CDR3 reads CASSGLASSYNEQFF. The CDR3 nucleotides read TGTGCCAGCAGCGGACTAGCGTCGTCCTACAATGAGCAGTTCTTC.

The chain couples TRBV11-2 to TRBJ2-2, with 11 nucleotides matching TRBD2. CDR3 length: 15 residues. The germline V gene encodes CDR1 SGHAT and CDR2 FQNNGV. The trim removed 0 bases at V and 7 bases at J, leaving 1 base unmatched. CDR3 nucleotides: TGTGCCAGCAGCTTAGAACTAGCGGGAGTCGGGGAGCTGTTTTTT. Translating gives CASSLELAGVGELFF.

The V and J genes are TRBV6-5 and TRBJ2-3, with 9 bases that match TRBD2. This CDR3 has 15 amino acids. The germline V gene encodes CDR1 MNHEY and CDR2 SVGAGI. Trimming cost V 6 bases and J 7 bases; bases outside gene matches: 11. The CDR3 sequence: CASRRGLAHANTQYF. As DNA, the CDR3 is TGTGCCAGCAGACGCGGACTAGCGCATGCGAATACGCAGTATTTT.

This clone was found once. V gene TRBV6-5 combines with J gene TRBJ1-2; 7 positions match TRBD1. Germline trimming cut 3 bases from V and 4 bases from J; bases unmatched to any gene: 8. Germline assignment: CDR1 MNHEY and CDR2 SVGAGI. This CDR3 has 15 residues. The CDR3 nucleotides are TGTGCCAGCAGTTATTCCTCGACAGGGACCTATGGCTACACCTTC. Translation gives CASSYSSTGTYGYTF.

This chain links TRBV28 with TRBJ2-2; 9 bases match TRBD2. Per the germline V gene, CDR1 is MDHEN and CDR2 is SYDVKM. V gave up 5 bases and J gave up 2 bases; unmatched junction bases: 9. CDR3 length equals 17 residues. CDR3 region: CASSLPGSGRNTGELFF. DNA for the CDR3: TGTGCCAGCAGTCTGCCGGGTAGCGGGAGAAACACCGGGGAGCTGTTTTTT.

The chain recombines TRBV6-9 with TRBJ2-3; TRBD1 matches at 9 bases. This CDR3 is 16 amino acids long. Germline CDR1 and CDR2: MNHGY and SVAAGI. V was pared by 8 bases and J by 4 bases, with 13 bases of the junction left unmatched. The CDR3 is CASSMYGTGFSDTQYF. DNA for the CDR3: TGTGCCAGCTCGATGTATGGGACAGGGTTTTCAGATACGCAGTATTTT.

The chain carries TRBV13 and TRBJ2-3; TRBD2 might be the D (5 bases). Germline V CDR1 and CDR2: PRHDT, FYEKMQ (reference sequence). The V and J ends lost 0 bases and 5 bases respectively, with 12 bases between them. This CDR3 region has 15 residues. The CDR3 sequence is CASSLGGSVGDTQYF. DNA for the CDR3: TGTGCCAGCAGCTTAGGGGGGAGCGTAGGAGATACGCAGTATTTT.

The V gene is TRBV5-1, the J gene TRBJ2-1; possibly TRBD2 for D (5 bases). V was pared by 4 bases and J by 1 base, with 9 bases between. CDR1 is SGHRS, CDR2 YFSETQ, per germline. The CDR3 is 14 amino acids. This CDR3 reads CASSLDSSYNEQFF. CDR3 bases: TGCGCCAGCAGCCTGGACTCATCCTACAATGAGCAGTTCTTC.

V usage is TRBV14 and J usage is TRBJ1-3; D is undetermined. The germline V gene encodes CDR1 SGHDN and CDR2 FVKESK. Trimming took 2 bases from V and 0 from J, leaving 11 bases between them. CDR3 length equals 16 residues. This CDR3 is CASSQRTGSSGNTIYF. CDR3 DNA sequence: TGTGCCAGCAGCCAAAGGACGGGGAGCTCTGGAAACACCATATATTTT. The variable domain in full, completed from reference TRBV14 and TRBJ1-3, reads EAGVTQFPSHSVIEKGQTVTLRCDPISGHDNLYWYRRVMGKEIKFLLHFVKESKQDESGMPNNRFLAERTGGTYSTLKVQPAELEDSGVYFCASSQRTGSSGNTIYFGEGSWLTVV.

This chain connects TRBV7-6 to TRBJ2-6; weak D call: TRBD2 (7 bases). CDR1 and CDR2 from the germline V gene are SGHVS and FNYEAQ. The CDR3 covers 18 residues. V shed 2 bases and J shed 0 bases, with 14 bases lying between them. The CDR3 coding sequence is TGTGCCAGCAGCTTAAGGGTAGGGGGGGCCTCTGGGGCCAACGTCCTGACTTTC. Its protein is CASSLRVGGASGANVLTF.

The chain employs TRBV11-2 and TRBJ2-7; D is undetermined. V dropped 1 base and J dropped 0 bases, with 7 bases sitting between them. Germline V gives CDR1 SGHAT, CDR2 FQNNGV. CDR3 length equals 14 residues. In nucleotides, the CDR3 is TGTGCCAGCAGCTTAGTGGGCTCCTCCTACGAGCAGTACTTC. Translation: CASSLVGSSYEQYF. The variable domain in full, with the rest retrieved from reference TRBV11-2 and TRBJ2-7, is EAGVAQSPRYKIIEKRQSVAFWCNPISGHATLYWYQQILGQGPKLLIQFQNNGVVDDSQLPKDRFSAERLKGVDSTLKIQPAKLEDSAVYLCASSLVGSSYEQYFGPGTRLTVT.

The chain carries TRBV4-3 and TRBJ2-5, with TRBD2 as a possible D gene (6 bases). The length of the CDR3 is 16 residues. Between the trimmed V and J ends, which lost 1 base and 5 bases, there was a span of 17 bases. Germline loops: CDR1 LGHNA, CDR2 YSLEER. The CDR3 coding sequence is TGCGCCAGCAGCCAAGGGTTTTTGGAGGGGTACGAGACCCAGTACTTC. Amino acids: CASSQGFLEGYETQYF.

This clone was detected only once. The CDR3 region has the DNA TGTGCCAGCAGGTTACAGGGGCCAGATACGCAGTATTTT. Translation: CASRLQGPDTQYF. The chain joins TRBV6-1 to TRBJ2-3; 7 bases fit TRBD1. This CDR3 has 13 residues. V lost 6 bases and J lost 4; bases outside the gene matches: 4. Germline-derived CDR1 and CDR2 are MNHNS and SASEGT.

The V call is TRBV7-9, the J call TRBJ2-5, with 9 bases that match TRBD1. Germline CDR1 is SEHNR and CDR2 is FQNEAQ (reference sequence). CDR3 length: 18 amino acids. Trimming cost V 5 bases and J 4 bases; bases outside gene matches: 17. CDR3 residues: CASSPRPGTGTIRETQYF. The CDR3 nucleotides read TGTGCCAGCAGCCCACGTCCCGGGACAGGGACGATAAGAGAGACCCAGTACTTC.

Notes on this clone: One end of the junction fails to match germline, which may point to a read error. J is TRBJ2-2 and V is TRBV5-4, with 14 bases fitting TRBD2. The CDR3 sequence is 16 residues long. Germline V lookup: CDR1 SGHNT, CDR2 YYREEE (reference sequence). The DNA for the CDR3 is TGTGCCAGCAGGTCCGGGACTAGCGGGAGCACCGGAGAGCTGTTTTTT. Its protein product is CASRSGTSGSTGELFF.

This clone has only one observation. CDR3 region: CASSTPVSDYGYTF. In DNA, the CDR3 is TGTGCCAGTAGTACCCCGGTTAGCGACTATGGCTACACCTTC. The chain joins TRBV19 to TRBJ1-2; D remains ambiguous. CDR1 and CDR2 from the germline V gene are LNHDA and SQIVND (reference sequence). V was trimmed by 4 bases and J by 3 bases, leaving 12 bases between them. The CDR3 spans 14 residues.

The CDR3 loop reads CASSGVGRDFITLHF. The CDR3, as DNA: TGTGCCAGCAGTGGGGTGGGCAGGGACTTTATCACCCTCCACTTT. The chain links TRBV6-1 to TRBJ1-6; the D gene is possibly TRBD1 (5 bases). The CDR3 contains 15 residues. Germline CDR1 reads MNHNS; CDR2 reads SASEGT. V was pared by 4 bases and J by 14 bases, with 21 bases between.

This sequence joins TRBV5-5 and TRBJ1-5; the D gene is possibly TRBD1 (6 bases). CDR1 is SGHKS and CDR2 is YYEKEE in the germline V gene (reference sequence). This CDR3 has 17 amino acids. Trimming shortened V by 0 bases and J by 10 bases, and 23 bases separated the two germline ends. In DNA form, the CDR3 reads TGTGCCAGCAGCTTGGTTCTCGCGGGGGGCTCTTTTCGACCCCAGCATTTT. Amino acid sequence: CASSLVLAGGSFRPQHF.

This clone appeared once. The chain has TRBV28 and TRBJ1-1; D remains ambiguous. The CDR3 covers 11 residues. The V and J ends lost 5 bases and 7 bases respectively, with 8 bases between them. Germline V gene sequence: CDR1 MDHEN, CDR2 SYDVKM. CDR3 loop: CASSPYIEAFF. In DNA form, the CDR3 reads TGTGCCAGCAGTCCATACATTGAAGCTTTCTTT.

The chain couples TRBV15 to TRBJ2-7, with D perhaps matching TRBD2 (6 bases). The germline V gene encodes CDR1 LNHNV and CDR2 YYDKDF (reference sequence). Trimming pared 1 base from V and 1 base from J, leaving 17 bases between. The CDR3 length is 17 residues. This CDR3 is CATSRVRGGALSYEQYF. In nucleotides, the CDR3 is TGTGCCACCAGCAGAGTCCGGGGCGGGGCCCTTTCCTACGAGCAGTACTTC.